This TCR beta chain was observed in a study of tumor and adjacent non-tumor tissue in lung cancer. No cell sorting was done before RNA was extracted from the tissue. As for this clonotype: The conserved final phenylalanine or tryptophan is absent from the CDR3, which likely points to a read error.

A modified ARM-PCR protocol with three rounds of nested PCR amplified TCRbeta. A single record per CDR3 protein comes from TCRdb applying MiXCR to the multiplex PCR reads. The table has tens of thousands of distinct CDR3 sequences, around 74% seen once; the top ten hold approximately 12%. The CDR3 totals 14 residues. From germline, CDR1 is MNHEY and CDR2 SVGAGI. The gene calls are TRBV6-5 and TRBJ2-1; 7 bases align to TRBD1. The TCR comes from a woman between 50 and 59 years old with non-small cell lung cancer. Sequencing was carried out using lung tumor tissue. CDR3 amino acids: CASSDRESYNEQFL. The CDR3 bases are TGTGCCAGCAGTGACAGGGAATCCTACAATGAACAGTTCTTG.